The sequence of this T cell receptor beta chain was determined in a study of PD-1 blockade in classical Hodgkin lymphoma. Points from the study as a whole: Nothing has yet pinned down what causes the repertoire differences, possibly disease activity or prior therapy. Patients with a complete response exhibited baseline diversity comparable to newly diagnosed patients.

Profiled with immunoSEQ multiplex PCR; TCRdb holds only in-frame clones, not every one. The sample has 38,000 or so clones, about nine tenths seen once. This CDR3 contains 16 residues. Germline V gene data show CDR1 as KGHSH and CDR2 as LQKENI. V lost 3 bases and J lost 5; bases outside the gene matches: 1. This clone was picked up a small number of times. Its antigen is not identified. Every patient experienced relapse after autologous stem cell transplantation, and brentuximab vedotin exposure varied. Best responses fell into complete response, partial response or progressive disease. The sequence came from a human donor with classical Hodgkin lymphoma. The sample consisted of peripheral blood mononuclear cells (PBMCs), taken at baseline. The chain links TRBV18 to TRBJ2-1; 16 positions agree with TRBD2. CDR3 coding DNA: TGTGCCAGCTCACCGGGACTAGCGGGGGGGGACAATGAGCAGTTCTTC. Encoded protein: CASSPGLAGGDNEQFF.